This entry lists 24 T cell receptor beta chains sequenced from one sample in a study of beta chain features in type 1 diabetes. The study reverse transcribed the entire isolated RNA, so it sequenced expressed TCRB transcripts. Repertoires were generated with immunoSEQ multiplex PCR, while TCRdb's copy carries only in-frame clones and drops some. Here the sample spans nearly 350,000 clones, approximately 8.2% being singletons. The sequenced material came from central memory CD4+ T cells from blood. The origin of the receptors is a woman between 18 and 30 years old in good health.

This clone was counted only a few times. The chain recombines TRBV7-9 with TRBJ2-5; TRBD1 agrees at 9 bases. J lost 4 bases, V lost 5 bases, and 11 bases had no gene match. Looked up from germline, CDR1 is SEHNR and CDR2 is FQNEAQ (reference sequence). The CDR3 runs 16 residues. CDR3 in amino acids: CASSPTPGTGRETQYF. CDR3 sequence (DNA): TGTGCCAGCAGCCCCACCCCCGGGACAGGGAGAGAGACCCAGTACTTC. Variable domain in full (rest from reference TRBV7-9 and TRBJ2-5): DTGVSQNPRHKITKRGQNVTFRCDPISEHNRLYWYRQTLGQGPEFLTYFQNEAQLEKSRLLSDRFSAERPKGSFSTLEIQRTEQGDSAMYLCASSPTPGTGRETQYFGPGTRLLVL.

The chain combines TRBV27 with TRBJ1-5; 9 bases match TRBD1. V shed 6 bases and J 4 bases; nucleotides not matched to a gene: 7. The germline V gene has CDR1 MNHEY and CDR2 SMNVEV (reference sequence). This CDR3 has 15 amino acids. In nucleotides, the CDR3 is TGTGCCAGCAGGATACAGGGGGCTGTTAATCAGCCCCAGCATTTT. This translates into CASRIQGAVNQPQHF.

The CDR3 here is CASQQQYSNQPQHF. CDR3 nucleotides: TGTGCCAGTCAGCAACAGTATAGCAATCAGCCCCAGCATTTT. The chain recombines TRBV19 with TRBJ1-5; D unclear. Germline V gives CDR1 LNHDA, CDR2 SQIVND (reference sequence). The CDR3 length is 14 residues. V was shortened by 8 bases and J by 0 bases, with 11 bases between the two germline ends. Full variable domain (missing parts from reference TRBV19 and TRBJ1-5): DGGITQSPKYLFRKEGQNVTLSCEQNLNHDAMYWYRQDPGQGLRLIYYSQIVNDFQKGDIAEGYSVSREKKESFPLTVTSAQKNPTAFYLCASQQQYSNQPQHFGDGTRLSIL.

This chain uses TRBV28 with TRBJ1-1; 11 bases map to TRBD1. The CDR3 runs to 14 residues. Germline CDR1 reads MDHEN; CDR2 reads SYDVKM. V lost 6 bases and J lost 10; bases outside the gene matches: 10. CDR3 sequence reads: CASRDGQGARGAFF. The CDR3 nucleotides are TGTGCCAGCAGGGACGGACAGGGGGCGCGAGGAGCTTTCTTT.

The CDR3 spells CASTPLAGPYNEQFF. Written as DNA, the CDR3 is TGTGCCAGTACCCCGCTAGCGGGGCCTTACAATGAGCAGTTCTTC. The V gene is TRBV19, the J gene TRBJ2-1; TRBD2 matches at 9 bases. CDR3 length equals 15 residues. J lost 4 bases, V lost 7 bases, and 8 bases had no gene match. Germline CDR1 and CDR2: LNHDA and SQIVND (reference sequence).

The CDR3, as DNA: TGTGCCATCAGCCCGGGAGGGAAAGCCGGGGAGCTGTTTTTT. Protein: CAISPGGKAGELFF. The rearrangement joins TRBV10-3 to TRBJ2-2, with TRBD2 identical over 8 bases. This CDR3 has 14 amino acids. J was trimmed by 6 bases and V by 6 bases; bases with no gene match: 6. Germline V CDR1 and CDR2: ENHRY, SYGVKD.

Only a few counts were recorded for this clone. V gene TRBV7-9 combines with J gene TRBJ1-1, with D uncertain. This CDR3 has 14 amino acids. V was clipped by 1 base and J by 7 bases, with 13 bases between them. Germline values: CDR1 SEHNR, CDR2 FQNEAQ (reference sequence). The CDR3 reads CASSLGGASIEAFF. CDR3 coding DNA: TGTGCCAGCAGCTTAGGTGGAGCCAGCATTGAAGCTTTCTTT.

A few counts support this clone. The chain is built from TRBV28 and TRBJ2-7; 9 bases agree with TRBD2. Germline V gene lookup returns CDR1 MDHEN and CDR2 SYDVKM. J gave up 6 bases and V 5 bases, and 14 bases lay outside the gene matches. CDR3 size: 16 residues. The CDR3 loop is CASSRIISGSFGEQYF. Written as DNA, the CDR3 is TGTGCCAGCAGTCGGATAATTAGCGGGAGTTTCGGCGAGCAGTACTTC.

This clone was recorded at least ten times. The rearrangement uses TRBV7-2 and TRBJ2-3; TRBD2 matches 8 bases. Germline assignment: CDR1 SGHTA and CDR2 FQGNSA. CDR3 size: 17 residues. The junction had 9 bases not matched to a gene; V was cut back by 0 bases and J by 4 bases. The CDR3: CASSLASGSTAADTQYF. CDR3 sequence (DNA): TGTGCCAGCAGCTTAGCGAGCGGGAGTACGGCGGCAGATACGCAGTATTTT.

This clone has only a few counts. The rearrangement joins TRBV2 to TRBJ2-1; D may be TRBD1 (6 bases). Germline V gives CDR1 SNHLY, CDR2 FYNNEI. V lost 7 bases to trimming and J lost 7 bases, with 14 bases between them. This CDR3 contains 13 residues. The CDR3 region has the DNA TGTGCCAGCACAGGGGCCCGTTATAATGAGCAGTTCTTC. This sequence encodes CASTGARYNEQFF.

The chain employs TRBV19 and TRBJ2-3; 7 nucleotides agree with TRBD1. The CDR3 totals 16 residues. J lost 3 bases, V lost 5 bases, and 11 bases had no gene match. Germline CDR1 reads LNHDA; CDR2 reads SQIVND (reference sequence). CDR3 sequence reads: CASSFSGTAITDTQYF. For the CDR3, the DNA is TGTGCCAGTAGTTTCTCGGGGACAGCTATTACAGATACGCAGTATTTT.

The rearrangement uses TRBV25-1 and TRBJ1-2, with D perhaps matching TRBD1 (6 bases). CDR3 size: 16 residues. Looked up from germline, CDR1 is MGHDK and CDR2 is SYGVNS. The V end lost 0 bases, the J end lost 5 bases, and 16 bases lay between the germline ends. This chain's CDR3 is CASSEYTEGRGYGYTF. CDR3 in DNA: TGTGCCAGCAGTGAATATACAGAGGGGAGGGGGTATGGCTACACCTTC.

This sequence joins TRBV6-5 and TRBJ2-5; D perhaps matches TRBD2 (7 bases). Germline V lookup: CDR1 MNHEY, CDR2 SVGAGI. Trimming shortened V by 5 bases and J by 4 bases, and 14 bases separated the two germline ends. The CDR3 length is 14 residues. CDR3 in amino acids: CASSVGGPRETQYF. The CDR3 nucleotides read TGTGCCAGCAGTGTGGGGGGGCCGCGAGAGACCCAGTACTTC.

For the CDR3, the DNA is TGTGCCAGTAGTTCGTTTAGGAACGTAGCCAAAAACATTCAGTACTTC. Amino acids: CASSSFRNVAKNIQYF. This rearrangement joins TRBV19 to TRBJ2-4, with D uncertain. V was pared by 5 bases and J by 0 bases, with 14 bases between. The CDR3 extends over 16 amino acids. Germline CDR1 and CDR2: LNHDA and SQIVND (reference sequence).

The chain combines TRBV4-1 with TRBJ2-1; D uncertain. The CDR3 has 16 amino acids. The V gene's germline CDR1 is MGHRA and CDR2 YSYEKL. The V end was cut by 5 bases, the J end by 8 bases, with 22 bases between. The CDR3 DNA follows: TGCGCCAGCAGCGAAAGACCCCCACCGCAAGACGATGAGCAGTTCTTC. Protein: CASSERPPPQDDEQFF.

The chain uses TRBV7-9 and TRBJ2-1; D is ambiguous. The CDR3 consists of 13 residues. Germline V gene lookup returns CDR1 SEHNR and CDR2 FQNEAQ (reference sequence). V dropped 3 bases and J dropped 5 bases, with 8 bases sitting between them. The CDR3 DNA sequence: TGTGCCAGCAGCTTGTATAGGAACAATGAGCAGTTCTTC. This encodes CASSLYRNNEQFF.

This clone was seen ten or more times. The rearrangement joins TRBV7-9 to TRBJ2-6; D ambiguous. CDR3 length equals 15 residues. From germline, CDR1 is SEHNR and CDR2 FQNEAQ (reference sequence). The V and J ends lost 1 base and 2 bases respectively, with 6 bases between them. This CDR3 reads CASSLDLPGANVLTF. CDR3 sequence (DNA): TGTGCCAGCAGCTTAGATCTTCCTGGGGCCAACGTCCTGACTTTC.

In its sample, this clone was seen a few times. CDR3 residues: CSVLISGANVLTF. Written as DNA, the CDR3 is TGCAGCGTACTAATCTCTGGGGCCAACGTCCTGACTTTC. This chain links TRBV29-1 with TRBJ2-6; no clear D gene. Germline CDR1 and CDR2: SQVTM and ANQGSEA. This CDR3 is 13 amino acids long. V was trimmed by 6 bases and J by 0 bases, leaving 6 bases between them.

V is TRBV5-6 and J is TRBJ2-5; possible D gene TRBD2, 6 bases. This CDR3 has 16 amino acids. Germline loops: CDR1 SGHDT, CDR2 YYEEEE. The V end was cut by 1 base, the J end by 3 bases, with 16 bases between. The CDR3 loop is CASSLPVFGGKETQYF. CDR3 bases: TGTGCCAGCAGCTTGCCCGTGTTTGGGGGGAAAGAGACCCAGTACTTC. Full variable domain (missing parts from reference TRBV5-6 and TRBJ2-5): DAGVTQSPTHLIKTRGQQVTLRCSPKSGHDTVSWYQQALGQGPQFIFQYYEEEERQRGNFPDRFSGHQFPNYSSELNVNALLLGDSALYLCASSLPVFGGKETQYFGPGTRLLVL.

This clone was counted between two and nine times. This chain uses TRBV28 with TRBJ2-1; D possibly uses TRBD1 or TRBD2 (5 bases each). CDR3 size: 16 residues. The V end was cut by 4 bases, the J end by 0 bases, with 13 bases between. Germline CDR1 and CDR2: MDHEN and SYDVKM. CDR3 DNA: TGTGCCAGCAGTTCTCCCCCAGGGAGCTCCTACAATGAGCAGTTCTTC. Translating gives CASSSPPGSSYNEQFF.

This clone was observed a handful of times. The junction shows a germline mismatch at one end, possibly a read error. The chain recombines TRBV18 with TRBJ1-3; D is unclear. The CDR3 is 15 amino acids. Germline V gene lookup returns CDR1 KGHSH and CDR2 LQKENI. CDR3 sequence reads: CASSLDPDPGSTIYF. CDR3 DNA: TGTGCCAGCTCTCTTGACCCGGACCCTGGAAGCACCATATATTTT.

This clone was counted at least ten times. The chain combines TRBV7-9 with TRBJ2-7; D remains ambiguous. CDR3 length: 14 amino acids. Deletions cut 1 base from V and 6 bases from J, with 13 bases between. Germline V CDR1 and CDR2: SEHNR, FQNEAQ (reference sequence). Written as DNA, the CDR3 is TGTGCCAGCAGCTTAGGAACTACTGTGGGCGAGCAGTACTTC. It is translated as CASSLGTTVGEQYF. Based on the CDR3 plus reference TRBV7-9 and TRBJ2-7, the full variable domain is DTGVSQNPRHKITKRGQNVTFRCDPISEHNRLYWYRQTLGQGPEFLTYFQNEAQLEKSRLLSDRFSAERPKGSFSTLEIQRTEQGDSAMYLCASSLGTTVGEQYFGPGTRLTVT.

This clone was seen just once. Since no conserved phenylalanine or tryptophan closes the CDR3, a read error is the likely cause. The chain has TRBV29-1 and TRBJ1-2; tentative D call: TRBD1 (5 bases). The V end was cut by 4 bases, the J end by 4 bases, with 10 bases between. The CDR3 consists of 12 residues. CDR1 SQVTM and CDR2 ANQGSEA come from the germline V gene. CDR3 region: CSVGEGPYGYTS. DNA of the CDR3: TGCAGCGTTGGTGAGGGGCCCTATGGCTACACCTCC.

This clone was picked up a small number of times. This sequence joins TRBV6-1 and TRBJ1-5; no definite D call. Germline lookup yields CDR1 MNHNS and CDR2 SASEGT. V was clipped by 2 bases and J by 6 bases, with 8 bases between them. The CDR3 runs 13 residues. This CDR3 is CASSETPRQPQHF. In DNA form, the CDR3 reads TGTGCCAGCAGTGAAACCCCCCGTCAGCCCCAGCATTTT.